Sequencing of this T cell receptor (beta chain) was carried out in a study of blood T cell repertoires in COVID-19. V was cut by 5 bases and J by 5 bases, with 9 bases left in between. Germline-derived CDR1 and CDR2 are MNHNY and SVGAGI (reference sequence). The CDR3 spans 12 residues. Sequencing was performed with immunoSEQ multiplex PCR; in TCRdb, only in-frame clones are kept and a portion is missing. The data show 250,000 or so clones, roughly 91% seen once. The sequenced material came from PBMCs or T cells enriched from blood (not recorded which). The rearrangement joins TRBV6-6 to TRBJ1-2, with D perhaps TRBD1 (5 bases). This clonotype originated in a man in his forties who had recovered from COVID-19. The CDR3 reads CASSVNRYGYTF. The CDR3 nucleotides read TGTGCCAGCAGTGTAAACAGGTATGGCTACACCTTC.